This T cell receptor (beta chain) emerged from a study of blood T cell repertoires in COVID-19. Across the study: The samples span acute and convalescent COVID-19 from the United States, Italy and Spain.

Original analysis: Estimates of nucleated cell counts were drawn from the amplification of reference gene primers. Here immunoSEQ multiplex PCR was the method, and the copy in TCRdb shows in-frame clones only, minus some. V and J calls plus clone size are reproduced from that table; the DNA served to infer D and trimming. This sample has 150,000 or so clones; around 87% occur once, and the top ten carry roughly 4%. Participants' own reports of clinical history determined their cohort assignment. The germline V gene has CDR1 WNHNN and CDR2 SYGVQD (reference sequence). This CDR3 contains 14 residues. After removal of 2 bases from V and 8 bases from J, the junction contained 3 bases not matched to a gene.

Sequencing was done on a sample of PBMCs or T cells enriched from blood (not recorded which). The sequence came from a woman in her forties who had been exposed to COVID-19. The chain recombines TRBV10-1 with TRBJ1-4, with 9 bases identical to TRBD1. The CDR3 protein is CASSEGTGSEKLFF. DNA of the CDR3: TGCGCCAGCAGTGAGGGGACAGGGTCGGAAAAACTGTTTTTT.